These T cell receptor beta chains were read from a single sample in a study of OX40 agonist ivuxolimab in advanced cancers. Some clones are missing from TCRdb's copy, which holds only in-frame ones; the method was immunoSEQ multiplex PCR. The sample holds 35,000 to 45,000 clones, 70% to 90% seen once. The material was CD4+ or CD8+ T cells sorted from blood, obtained in a trial of the OX40 agonist ivuxolimab. These receptors originate from an adult with an advanced solid tumor such as melanoma, head and neck, liver or kidney cancer. Each CDR3 is given with its conserved first and last residue. The D gene is left open where the match is weak. The size of a clone is reported for some rows only, either as once, few or many, or as a class for expanded clones.

medium-sized	TRBV18	TRBJ2-2	NA	TGTGCCAGCTCACCACGGGAGTACATCGGGGAGCTGTTTTTT	CASSPREYIGELFF
NA	TRBV6-5	TRBJ2-7	NA	TGTGCCAGCAGTTACTCGTGGGGCTCGTACGAGCAGTACTTC	CASSYSWGSYEQYF
NA	TRBV27	TRBJ1-2	NA	TGTGCCAGCAGTTCGGGGGCGACCTATGGCTACACCTTC	CASSSGATYGYTF
NA	TRBV27	TRBJ1-2	NA	TGTGCCAGCAGACCACCGGGGGGAGGGCCCAAGTATGGCTACACCTTC	CASRPPGGGPKYGYTF
NA	TRBV4-1	TRBJ1-1	NA	TGCGCCAGCAGCCAAGATAGGGCAGCGAGAGCTTTCTTT	CASSQDRAARAFF
NA	TRBV7-2	TRBJ2-3	NA	TGTGCCAGCAGCTTACTAGCGCGGTCGGATACGCAGTATTTT	CASSLLARSDTQYF
NA	TRBV30	TRBJ1-2	NA	TGTGCCTGGAGTGTACGGTCAGGCCGCTATGGCTACACCTTC	CAWSVRSGRYGYTF
NA	TRBV2	TRBJ1-6	NA	TGTGCCAGCATAAGCGAGGGAAATTCACCCCTCCGCTTT	CASISEGNSPLRF
NA	TRBV27	TRBJ1-6	NA	TGTGCCAGCAGTTTAGGGGTGACCTATAATTCACCCCTCCACTTT	CASSLGVTYNSPLHF
NA	TRBV14	TRBJ1-2	NA	TGTGCCAGCAGCCAAGAAGGGTCGGGAGGACGTGGCTACACCTTC	CASSQEGSGGRGYTF
NA	TRBV10-2	TRBJ1-2	NA	TGCGCCAGCAGTGAGACAGGCGGCGTGGGCTATGGCTACACCTTC	CASSETGGVGYGYTF
NA	TRBV6-5	TRBJ1-2	NA	TGTGCCAGCAGTTTGGGCGGCTCGGTCATCTATGGCTACACCTTC	CASSLGGSVIYGYTF
NA	TRBV4-3	TRBJ2-6	NA	TGCGCCAGCAGCCAAGACTTCCTGCTCTCTGGGGCCAACGTCCTGACTTTC	CASSQDFLLSGANVLTF
NA	TRBV7-2	TRBJ2-3	TRBD2	TGTGCCAGCAGCCCAACTAGCGGGGGGTGGACAGATACGCAGTATTTT	CASSPTSGGWTDTQYF
NA	TRBV7-6	TRBJ1-4	TRBD1	TGTGCCAGCAGCGATAGTGGGACAGGGGATGAAAAACTGTTTTTT	CASSDSGTGDEKLFF
once	TRBV4-3	TRBJ1-1	NA	TGCGCCAGCAGCCAAGACCGGGAGGGCACTGAAGCTTTCTTT	CASSQDREGTEAFF
NA	TRBV6-5	TRBJ1-5	NA	TGTGCCAGCAGCCCGGGGCCTAATCAGCCCCAGCATTTT	CASSPGPNQPQHF
NA	TRBV9	TRBJ1-3	NA	TGTGCCAGCAGCGTAGGGGGTGGAAACACCATATATTTT	CASSVGGGNTIYF
NA	TRBV14	TRBJ2-5	NA	TGTGCCAGCAGCCAAGGCCCGTACCAAGAGACCCAGTACTTC	CASSQGPYQETQYF
NA	TRBV7-9	TRBJ1-2	NA	TGTGCCAGCAGCCCCGGGACTTATGGCTACACCTTC	CASSPGTYGYTF
NA	TRBV4-1	TRBJ1-4	NA	TGCGCCAGCAGCCAAGGACGGAATGCGAATGAAAAACTGTTTTTT	CASSQGRNANEKLFF
NA	TRBV28	TRBJ1-2	NA	TGTGCCAGCAGTTTAATGGGGGGGAGGTATGGCTACACCTTC	CASSLMGGRYGYTF
NA	TRBV6-5	TRBJ2-3	NA	TGTGCCACCAAAAGACGGGACTCCACGCAGTATTTT	CATKRRDSTQYF
many	TRBV20-1	TRBJ2-7	NA	TGCAGTGCTAGAGATTTCGAGCAGTACTTC	CSARDFEQYF
few	TRBV7-6	TRBJ2-3	TRBD2	TGTGCCAGCAGCTTAGTAGCGGGGGGGCCGAGGACAGATACGCAGTATTTT	CASSLVAGGPRTDTQYF
NA	TRBV19	TRBJ2-3	TRBD1	TGTGCCAGTACCTCCGGGACAGTAACAGATACGCAGTATTTT	CASTSGTVTDTQYF
NA	TRBV28	TRBJ1-4	NA	TGTGCCAGCAGTTTCGTACGTTCAACTAATGAAAAACTGTTTTTT	CASSFVRSTNEKLFF
NA	TRBV4-3	TRBJ1-2	TRBD1	TGCGCCAGCAGCCAAGATTTGCAACGCTCACAGGGGCCCTATGGCTACACCTTC	CASSQDLQRSQGPYGYTF
NA	TRBV10-3	TRBJ2-5	TRBD2	TGTGCCATCAGGGTGACTAGCGGGGGAGAGAAGACCCAGTACTTC	CAIRVTSGGEKTQYF
NA	TRBV28	TRBJ2-4	NA	TGTGCCAGCAGCCTTCGAGGCCGTCCGTTAGCCAAAAACATTCAGTACTTC	CASSLRGRPLAKNIQYF
NA	TRBV5-1	TRBJ1-5	NA	TGCGCCAGCAGCTTGGCGTATAGGGGGTCCTCAGATCAGCCCCAGCATTTT	CASSLAYRGSSDQPQHF
NA	TRBV11-2	TRBJ1-2	NA	TGTGCCAGCAGCTTAGGCCCAAAGGTACAGGGAAACTATGGCTACACCTTC	CASSLGPKVQGNYGYTF
few	TRBV4-3	TRBJ2-4	TRBD1	TGCGCCAGCAGCCCAGGACAGGGGGAGACCATTCAGTACTTC	CASSPGQGETIQYF
NA	TRBV6-5	TRBJ2-1	TRBD1	TGTGCCAGCACCTCTTCGGACAGGTCCACCAATGAGCAGTTCTTC	CASTSSDRSTNEQFF
NA	TRBV27	TRBJ2-3	TRBD1	TGTGCCAGCAGTCCCCCCTGGACAGGGCAGGTCACAGATACGCAGTATTTT	CASSPPWTGQVTDTQYF
NA	TRBV6-5	TRBJ1-6	NA	TGTGCCAGCAGTGAATTCGGGGCCGTTCGCCACTTT	CASSEFGAVRHF
NA	TRBV27	TRBJ1-2	NA	TGTGCCAGCAGTTTAGGGGGAGCCTATGGCTACACCTTC	CASSLGGAYGYTF
once	TRBV7-9	TRBJ1-2	NA	TGTGCCAGCAGCCCCCCGGGGGAAAGGCATGGCTACACCTTC	CASSPPGERHGYTF
NA	TRBV5-6	TRBJ2-1	TRBD2	TGTGCCAGCAGCTTGGCCCTAGCGGGGGGCGATGAGCAGTTCTTC	CASSLALAGGDEQFF
NA	TRBV27	TRBJ2-5	TRBD1	TGTGCCACCACCGGCTCTGCCCGGACAGGGGGCGCGACCCAGTACTTC	CATTGSARTGGATQYF
NA	TRBV5-1	TRBJ2-7	NA	TGCGCCAGCAGCCCCGTTAGGGCCGCCTCCTACGAGCAGTACTTC	CASSPVRAASYEQYF
NA	TRBV21-1	TRBJ1-2	NA	TGTGCCAGCAGCAAAGTGAAGGGTCGCTATGGCTACACCTTC	CASSKVKGRYGYTF
NA	TRBV7-8	TRBJ2-3	NA	TGTGCCAGCAGCTTAGAGACTCGGGACTTTTGGGATACGCAGTATTTT	CASSLETRDFWDTQYF
NA	TRBV15	TRBJ1-5	NA	TGTGCCACCAGCAGAGATAGAGGGAATCAGCCCCAGCATTTT	CATSRDRGNQPQHF
NA	TRBV9	TRBJ2-2	NA	TGTGCCAGCAGCCCACGTAGAGGGGTAAGGGACACCGGGGAGCTGTTTTTT	CASSPRRGVRDTGELFF
many	TRBV5-1	TRBJ2-2	NA	TGCGCCAGCAGCGACACCGGGGAGCTGTTTTTT	CASSDTGELFF
NA	TRBV7-9	TRBJ1-5	NA	TGTGCCAGCTCGGGTGATTGGATGGTTTCGGGTCAGCCCCAGCATTTT	CASSGDWMVSGQPQHF
NA	TRBV7-6	TRBJ2-3	TRBD1	TGTGCCAGCCTCGGACAGGGGGCTTCTACGCAGTATTTT	CASLGQGASTQYF
NA	TRBV19	TRBJ2-1	NA	TGTGCCAGTAGTATAGATCTATACAATGAGCAGTTCTTC	CASSIDLYNEQFF
NA	TRBV6-5	TRBJ2-1	NA	TGTGCCAGCAGCCCTAGACTCAATGAGCAGTTCTTC	CASSPRLNEQFF
many	TRBV9	TRBJ1-3	NA	TGTGCCAGCAGCGCACCAACAGGGAGTCGGCACACCATATATTTT	CASSAPTGSRHTIYF
few	TRBV2	TRBJ2-3	TRBD2	TGTGCCAGCAGTGATTTTAGCGGGGCTACTAGCACAGATACGCAGTATTTT	CASSDFSGATSTDTQYF
NA	TRBV20-1	TRBJ1-3	NA	TGCAGTGCTCCAAATGGAAACACCATATATTTT	CSAPNGNTIYF
NA	TRBV28	TRBJ2-7	TRBD1	TGTGCCAGCAGTTCAAGGACAGGGTCCAACGAGCAGTACTTC	CASSSRTGSNEQYF